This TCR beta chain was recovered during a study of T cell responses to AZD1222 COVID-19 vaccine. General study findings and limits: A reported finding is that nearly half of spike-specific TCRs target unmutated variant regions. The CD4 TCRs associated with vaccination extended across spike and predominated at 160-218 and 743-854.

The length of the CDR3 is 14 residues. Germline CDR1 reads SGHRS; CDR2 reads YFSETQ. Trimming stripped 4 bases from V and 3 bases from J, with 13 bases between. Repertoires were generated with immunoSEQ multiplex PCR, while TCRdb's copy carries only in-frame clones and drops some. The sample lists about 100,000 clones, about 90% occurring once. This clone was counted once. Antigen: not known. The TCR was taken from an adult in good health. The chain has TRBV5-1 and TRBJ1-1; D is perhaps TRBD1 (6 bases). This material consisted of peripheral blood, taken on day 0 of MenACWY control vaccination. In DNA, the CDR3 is TGCGCCAGCAGCGTGACAGGAGGGGACACTGAAGCTTTCTTT. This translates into CASSVTGGDTEAFF.